A selection of T cell receptor beta chains follows, all from one sample in a study of T cell responses to AZD1222 COVID-19 vaccine. Assay: immunoSEQ multiplex PCR; the TCRdb copy retains only in-frame clones and omits some. The top ten clones hold more than 4.5% of a sample with roughly 80,000 clones, roughly 90% of them seen once. Sequencing used peripheral blood, obtained on day 0 of MenACWY control vaccination. These receptors came from an adult in good health. Both conserved end residues are part of each CDR3. D genes are given only for firm matches. Size is stated for part of the rows, as once, few or many counts, or as a class when the clone is expanded.

v_call	d_call	clone_size	j_call	cdr3_nt	cdr3_aa
TRBV10-2	.	.	TRBJ2-7	TGCGCCAGCAGATTCTCCTACGAGCAGTACTTC	CASRFSYEQYF
TRBV29-1	.	.	TRBJ2-2	TGCAGCGTTGAAACCGCGGGAACGAACACCGGGGAGCTGTTTTTT	CSVETAGTNTGELFF
TRBV7-2	TRBD1	.	TRBJ2-7	TGTGCCAGCAGTCCCGTCGGGGACAGCTCCTACGAGCAGTACTTC	CASSPVGDSSYEQYF
TRBV19	TRBD1	few	TRBJ2-6	TGTGCCAGTAGTCAAGACAGGGATACATTCTCTGGGGCCAACGTCCTGACTTTC	CASSQDRDTFSGANVLTF
TRBV5-6	.	.	TRBJ1-6	TGTGCCAGCAGCCGGACGGAATTTACCAGTTCACCCCTCCACTTT	CASSRTEFTSSPLHF
TRBV28	TRBD1	.	TRBJ1-5	TGTGCCAGCAGTTCGACAGGGGAATGGGGTGAGAGCAATCAGCCCCAGCATTTT	CASSSTGEWGESNQPQHF
TRBV25-1	.	.	TRBJ2-7	TGTGCCAGCAGTGAAAACCCAGGGGCCTATTACGAGCAGTACTTC	CASSENPGAYYEQYF
TRBV5-1	TRBD1	.	TRBJ1-5	TGCGCCAGCAGCTTGGGACAGGGCGGTCAGCCCCAGCATTTT	CASSLGQGGQPQHF
TRBV7-2	.	.	TRBJ1-1	TGTGCCAGCAGCTTAAGGACCCCCCGGCAGGAAGCTTTCTTT	CASSLRTPRQEAFF
TRBV7-9	.	.	TRBJ1-2	TGTGCCAGCATTAACCCGGACAGCATCTACTATGGCTACACCTTC	CASINPDSIYYGYTF
TRBV28	.	.	TRBJ1-2	TGTGCCAGCAGCCCTAGGCGGGGGGGCGTGGGGTATGGCTACACCTTC	CASSPRRGGVGYGYTF
TRBV28	TRBD1	.	TRBJ1-2	TGTGCCAGCGGTCCAGGGACAGGAGACTATGGCTACACCTTC	CASGPGTGDYGYTF
TRBV19	.	.	TRBJ1-1	TGTGCCAGTAGGAATCCGGGACGCAGTTCGTGGACTGAAGCTTTCTTT	CASRNPGRSSWTEAFF
TRBV7-9	.	.	TRBJ1-4	TGTGCCAGCAGCTTAGCCCCAGGGGAACCTAATGAAAAACTGTTTTTT	CASSLAPGEPNEKLFF
TRBV7-2	TRBD2	.	TRBJ2-3	TGTGCCAGCAGCTCCCAAAGCGCATGGACTAGCAAGGCAGATACGCAGTATTTT	CASSSQSAWTSKADTQYF
TRBV2	.	.	TRBJ1-1	TGTGCCAGCGGGGACACTGAAGCTTTCTTT	CASGDTEAFF
TRBV6-4	TRBD2	.	TRBJ2-1	TGTGCCAGCAGTGAGGCTAGCGGGAGGAATGAGCAGTTCTTC	CASSEASGRNEQFF
TRBV4-3	TRBD2	.	TRBJ2-7	TGCGCCAGCAGCCCATTTGCGGGAGAATACGAGCAGTACTTC	CASSPFAGEYEQYF
TRBV10-3	.	once	TRBJ1-4	TGTGCCATCAGTGAGATAGGTGAAAAACTGTTTTTT	CAISEIGEKLFF
TRBV28	TRBD1	few	TRBJ1-5	TGTGCCAGCAGGACTGGGACAGGGGACCCTTATAGCAATCAGCCCCAGCATTTT	CASRTGTGDPYSNQPQHF
TRBV6-5	.	.	TRBJ1-5	TGTGCCAGCAGTTTCCGAGTTAACAGCAATCAGCCCCAGCATTTT	CASSFRVNSNQPQHF
TRBV7-4	TRBD1	.	TRBJ2-7	TGTGCCAGCAGCTTAATTGACAGGGGGTACGGGCAGTACTTC	CASSLIDRGYGQYF
TRBV6-6	.	.	TRBJ2-7	TGTGCCAGCAGTTACGAGGGCTCCTACGAGCAGTACTTC	CASSYEGSYEQYF
TRBV7-2	.	.	TRBJ2-3	TGTGCCAGCAGCTTAGACAGACCGATCCTAGATACGCAGTATTTT	CASSLDRPILDTQYF
TRBV7-9	.	.	TRBJ1-3	TGTGCCAGCATAATGATGGCTCCGGTTGGAAACACCATATATTTT	CASIMMAPVGNTIYF
TRBV2	.	.	TRBJ1-3	TGTGCCAGCAGGCAGGACTCTGGAAACACCATATATTTT	CASRQDSGNTIYF
TRBV2	.	.	TRBJ1-6	TGTGCCAGCAACGAGGGGAAACCCCTCCACTTT	CASNEGKPLHF
TRBV27	.	.	TRBJ1-5	TGTGCCAGCGGATCTGACGGACGTGGTCAGCCCCAGCATTTT	CASGSDGRGQPQHF
TRBV15	TRBD1	.	TRBJ2-7	TGTGCCACCAGAGAAGGGGGCGCCTCCTACGAGCAGTACTTC	CATREGGASYEQYF
TRBV7-3	.	.	TRBJ2-3	TGTGCCAGCAGCCCATACTCCGGGAGCGCAGATACGCAGTATTTT	CASSPYSGSADTQYF
TRBV19	.	.	TRBJ2-5	TGTGCCAGTAGTCGGGTACTTCAAGAGACCCAGTACTTC	CASSRVLQETQYF
TRBV7-2	.	.	TRBJ1-6	TGTGCCAGCAGCCCCCCGAGAGTTAGGAGGGTTGATTCACCCCTCCACTTT	CASSPPRVRRVDSPLHF
TRBV19	.	.	TRBJ2-7	TGTGCCAGTAGAGACTCGAGTGTAGGTTACTACGAGCAGTACTTC	CASRDSSVGYYEQYF
TRBV28	.	.	TRBJ2-1	TGTGCCAGCAGTTTAGGCTCCTACAATGAGCAGTTCTTC	CASSLGSYNEQFF
TRBV14	.	.	TRBJ2-7	TGTGCCAGCAGCCCCGAAGCCTTTTCCTCCGAGCAGTACTTC	CASSPEAFSSEQYF
TRBV28	.	few	TRBJ1-2	TGTGCCAGCAGGAGTAACTATGGCTACACCTTC	CASRSNYGYTF
TRBV4-3	.	.	TRBJ1-2	TGCGCCAGCAGCCAAGAAATTGGACTAAATGGCTACACCTTC	CASSQEIGLNGYTF
TRBV5-1	.	once	TRBJ2-2	TGCGCCAGCAGCTTAGGACTCTCACCCGGGGAGCTGTTTTTT	CASSLGLSPGELFF
TRBV3-1/TRBV3-2	TRBD1	.	TRBJ2-7	TGTGCCAGCAGCAACAGGGGCTCCTACGAGCAGTACTTC	CASSNRGSYEQYF
TRBV7-2	TRBD1	.	TRBJ1-5	TGTGCCAGCAGCTTTGACAGGGGACAGCCCCAGCATTTT	CASSFDRGQPQHF
TRBV4-3	.	.	TRBJ2-3	TGCGCCAGCAGCCAAGAAGGGGGAGGGAGCACAGATACGCAGTATTTT	CASSQEGGGSTDTQYF
TRBV18	TRBD1	.	TRBJ1-5	TGTGCCAGCTCACCTGGGACAGGTAACCAGCCCCAGCATTTT	CASSPGTGNQPQHF
TRBV7-3	.	.	TRBJ2-1	TGTGCCAGCAGCCATCGGGCAGGGGTGGTCAATGAGCAGTTCTTC	CASSHRAGVVNEQFF
TRBV5-6	.	.	TRBJ1-4	TGTGCCAGCAGCTCTGTGGTCTTTGCAACTAATGAAAAACTGTTTTTT	CASSSVVFATNEKLFF
TRBV7-3	.	.	TRBJ2-1	TGTGCCAGCAGCTACACCGCCCGATTGCGTCCAAACAATGAGCAGTTCTTC	CASSYTARLRPNNEQFF
TRBV5-1	.	.	TRBJ2-2	TGCGCCAGCACCACGCAACAGGGAGCGGTGAACACCGGGGAGCTGTTTTTT	CASTTQQGAVNTGELFF
TRBV5-6	.	.	TRBJ1-2	TGTGCCAGCAGCTTGGGGCAGAACTATGGCTACACCTTC	CASSLGQNYGYTF
TRBV28	TRBD2	.	TRBJ2-7	TGTGCCAGCACCCCCGCCCGGGCGGGAGTCTACGAGCAGTACTTC	CASTPARAGVYEQYF
TRBV28	.	.	TRBJ2-3	TGTGCCAGCAGTTTGTCGGACTACCGACTTGGTTTAGATACGCAGTATTTT	CASSLSDYRLGLDTQYF
TRBV30	TRBD1	once	TRBJ1-4	TGTGCCTGGAGTTTCGGACAGGGACTGTTTTTT	CAWSFGQGLFF
TRBV7-3	TRBD1	.	TRBJ2-6	TGTGCCAGCAGCTTAGGACAGGTGGCTTCTGGGGCCAACGTCCTGACTTTC	CASSLGQVASGANVLTF
TRBV10-3	.	.	TRBJ1-1	TGTGCCATCAGCGGGACGGGGAACACTGAAGCTTTCTTT	CAISGTGNTEAFF
TRBV4-3	.	few	TRBJ1-2	TGCGCCAGCAGCCAATTGCCGGGACTTAACTATGGCTACACCTTC	CASSQLPGLNYGYTF
TRBV7-9	TRBD2	.	TRBJ2-1	TGTGCCAGCAGCCCCTTTCGGCGGGAGGGCCTTAGGCACAATGAGCAGTTCTTC	CASSPFRREGLRHNEQFF
TRBV20-1	.	.	TRBJ1-2	TGCAGTGCTAGTGGGTCCTATGGCTACACCTTC	CSASGSYGYTF